The next 11 T cell receptor beta chains were all read from a single sample in a study of T cell repertoires in cytomegalovirus infection. MiXCR, applied by TCRdb to the reads, yields one record per CDR3 protein. The sample carries roughly 150,000 distinct CDR3 sequences, 15% to 20% recorded once. Sequencing was performed on CD8+ T cells from PBMCs. All receptors derive from a human donor in good health (CMV status not recorded). Some clones in this sample may be carry-over from other donors' samples.

This clonotype has ten or more counts. CDR3 nucleotides: TGTGCCAGCAGCTCGACAGCGAATGAGCAGTTCTTC. Its protein product is CASSSTANEQFF. The rearrangement links TRBV7-9 to TRBJ2-1; weak D call: TRBD1 (5 bases). Trimming stripped 4 bases from V and 7 bases from J, with 8 bases between. The CDR3 runs 12 residues. CDR1 is SEHNR and CDR2 is FQNEAQ in the germline V gene (reference sequence).

The chain carries TRBV27 and TRBJ1-2, with D possibly TRBD1 on 6 matching bases. Trimming took 6 bases from V and 8 from J, leaving 13 bases between them. This CDR3 region has 12 residues. The germline gives CDR1 MNHEY, CDR2 SMNVEV (reference sequence). Here the CDR3 DNA reads TGTGCCAGCAGCCAAGGGGGGGAGGGCTACACCTTC. It is translated as CASSQGGEGYTF.

This clonotype turned up a few times. This chain links TRBV14 with TRBJ2-5; D is unresolved. The CDR3 covers 11 residues. CDR1 is SGHDN and CDR2 is FVKESK in the germline V gene. With 3 bases removed from V and 7 bases from J, the gap between germline ends came to 6 bases. For the CDR3, the DNA is TGTGCCAGCAGCCAGGGTCCGACCCAGTACTTC. The encoded protein is CASSQGPTQYF.

This clonotype has a count of ten or more. In DNA, the CDR3 is TGTGCCAGCAGCCCCTTTGAGACAGGGGCCCCCGGGCAGTACTTC. Residues: CASSPFETGAPGQYF. The V and J genes are TRBV7-2 and TRBJ2-7; 8 bases are shared with TRBD1. CDR3 length: 15 amino acids. J lost 9 bases, V lost 5 bases, and 15 bases had no gene match. Germline V gene sequence: CDR1 SGHTA, CDR2 FQGNSA.

This clonotype has a handful of counts. The chain combines TRBV6-6 with TRBJ2-1, with 10 bases identical to TRBD2. Germline assignment: CDR1 MNHNY and CDR2 SVGAGI (reference sequence). The ends lost 4 bases at V and 6 bases at J; junction bases unmatched: 3. The CDR3 extends over 14 amino acids. CDR3 sequence (DNA): TGTGCCAGCAGTTGGGCTAGCGGGAGCAATGAGCAGTTCTTC. It codes for CASSWASGSNEQFF.

The V call is TRBV7-8, the J call TRBJ1-5; D unclear. The CDR3 contains 14 residues. Trimming pared 2 bases from V and 0 bases from J, leaving 5 bases between. CDR1 and CDR2 from the germline V gene are SGHVS and FQNEAQ. The CDR3 here is CASSLSNSNQPQHF. The CDR3 DNA reads as TGTGCCAGCAGCTTAAGCAATAGCAATCAGCCCCAGCATTTT.

This clonotype was recorded a few times. V and J are TRBV7-2 and TRBJ2-2, with 10 bases identical to TRBD1. The CDR3 covers 18 residues. Losses at the gene ends were 1 base for V and 3 bases for J; bases not matched to a gene: 8. Germline V CDR1 and CDR2: SGHTA, FQGNSA. CDR3: CASSLGSGQGFYTGELFF. In DNA, the CDR3 is TGTGCCAGCAGCTTAGGATCGGGACAGGGGTTTTACACCGGGGAGCTGTTTTTT.

The chain joins TRBV27 to TRBJ2-7, with D perhaps matching TRBD2 (5 bases). Per germline, CDR1 MNHEY and CDR2 SMNVEV (reference sequence). V was shortened by 6 bases and J by 2 bases, with 11 bases between the two germline ends. The CDR3 runs to 13 residues. CDR3 amino acids: CASSAGVAYEQYF. The CDR3 bases are TGTGCCAGCAGCGCCGGGGTCGCCTACGAGCAGTACTTC.

This chain uses TRBV6-2 or TRBV6-3 with TRBJ2-3, with a tentative D call TRBD2 (6 bases). There are 12 residues in the CDR3. Trimming removed 0 bases from V and 8 bases from J, with 6 bases in between. CDR1 and CDR2 (germline): MNHEY, SVGEGT. CDR3 amino acids: CASSYSEGTQYF. Written as DNA, the CDR3 is TGTGCCAGCAGTTACTCGGAGGGTACGCAGTATTTT.

This chain connects TRBV7-2 to TRBJ1-2; 7 bases fit TRBD1. Germline-derived CDR1 and CDR2 are SGHTA and FQGNSA. This CDR3 has 14 amino acids. V shed 8 bases, J shed 4 bases, and the junction held 10 bases outside the gene matches. This chain's CDR3 is CASPAPGGAYGYTF. The CDR3 region has the DNA TGTGCCAGCCCAGCCCCAGGGGGGGCCTATGGCTACACCTTC.

This chain connects TRBV27 to TRBJ2-1; possible D gene TRBD1, 6 bases. The CDR3 covers 14 residues. V lost 4 bases, J lost 5 bases, and 12 bases lay in between. Germline V CDR1 and CDR2: MNHEY, SMNVEV (reference sequence). The CDR3, as DNA: TGTGCCAGCAGTTGGGGGCGAGACCACAATGAGCAGTTCTTC. Translation: CASSWGRDHNEQFF.